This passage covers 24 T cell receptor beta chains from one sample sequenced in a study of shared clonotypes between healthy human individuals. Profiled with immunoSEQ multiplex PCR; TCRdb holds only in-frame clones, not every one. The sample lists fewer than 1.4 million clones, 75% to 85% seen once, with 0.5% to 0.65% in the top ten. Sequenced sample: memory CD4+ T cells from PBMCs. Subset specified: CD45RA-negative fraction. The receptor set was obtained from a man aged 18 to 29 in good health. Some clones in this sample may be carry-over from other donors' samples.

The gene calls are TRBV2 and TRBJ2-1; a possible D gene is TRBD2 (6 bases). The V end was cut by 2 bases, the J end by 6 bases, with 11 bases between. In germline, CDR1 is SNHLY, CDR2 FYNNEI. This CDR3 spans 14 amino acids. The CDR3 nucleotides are TGTGCCAGCAGTGAATACGGGAGAGGCAATGAGCAGTTCTTC. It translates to CASSEYGRGNEQFF. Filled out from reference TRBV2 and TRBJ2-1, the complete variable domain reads EPEVTQTPSHQVTQMGQEVILRCVPISNHLYFYWYRQILGQKVEFLVSFYNNEISEKSEIFDDQFSVERPDGSNFTLKIRSTKLEDSAMYFCASSEYGRGNEQFFGPGTRLTVL.

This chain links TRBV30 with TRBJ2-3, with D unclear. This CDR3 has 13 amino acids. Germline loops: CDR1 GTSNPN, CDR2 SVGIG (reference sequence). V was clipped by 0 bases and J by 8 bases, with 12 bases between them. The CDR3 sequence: CAWSVGLGGTQYF. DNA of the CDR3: TGTGCCTGGAGTGTAGGGTTGGGCGGTACGCAGTATTTT.

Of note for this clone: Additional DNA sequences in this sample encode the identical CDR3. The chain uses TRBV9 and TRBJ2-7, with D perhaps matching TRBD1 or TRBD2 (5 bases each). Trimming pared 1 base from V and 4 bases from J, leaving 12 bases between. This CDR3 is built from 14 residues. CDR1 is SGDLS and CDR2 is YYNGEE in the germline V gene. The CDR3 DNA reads TGTGCCAGCAGCGTAAGCGGTCAGGGTTACGAGCAGTACTTC. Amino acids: CASSVSGQGYEQYF.

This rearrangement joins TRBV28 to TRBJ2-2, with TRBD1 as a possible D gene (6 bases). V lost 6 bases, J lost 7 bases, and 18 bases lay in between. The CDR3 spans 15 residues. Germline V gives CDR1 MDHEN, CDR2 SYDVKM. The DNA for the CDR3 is TGTGCCAGCAGGGACCCAACAGGGTTTGGCGGGGAGCTGTTTTTT. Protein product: CASRDPTGFGGELFF. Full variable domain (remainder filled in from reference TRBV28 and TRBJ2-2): DVKVTQSSRYLVKRTGEKVFLECVQDMDHENMFWYRQDPGLGLRLIYFSYDVKMKEKGDIPEGYSVSREKKERFSLILESASTNQTSMYLCASRDPTGFGGELFFGEGSRLTVL.

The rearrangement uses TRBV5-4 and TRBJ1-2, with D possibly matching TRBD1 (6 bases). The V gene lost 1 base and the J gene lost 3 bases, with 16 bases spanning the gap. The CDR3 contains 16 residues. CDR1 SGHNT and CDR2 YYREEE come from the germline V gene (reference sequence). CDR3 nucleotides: TGTGCCAGCAGCTTGCCCGGCTTGGGACAAGACTATGGCTACACCTTC. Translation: CASSLPGLGQDYGYTF.

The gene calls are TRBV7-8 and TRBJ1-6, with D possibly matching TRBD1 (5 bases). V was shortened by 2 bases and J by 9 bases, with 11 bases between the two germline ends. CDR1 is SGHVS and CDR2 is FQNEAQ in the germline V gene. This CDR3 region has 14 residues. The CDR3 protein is CASSLTGEGSPLHF. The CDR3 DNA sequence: TGTGCCAGCAGCTTAACGGGGGAGGGTTCACCCCTCCACTTT.

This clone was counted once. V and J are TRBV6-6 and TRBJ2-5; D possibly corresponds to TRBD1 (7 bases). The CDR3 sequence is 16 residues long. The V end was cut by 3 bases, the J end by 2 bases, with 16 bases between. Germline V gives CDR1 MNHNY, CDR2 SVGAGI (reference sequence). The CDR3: CASSYLGPGGQETQYF. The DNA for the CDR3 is TGTGCCAGCAGTTATCTCGGGCCAGGGGGGCAAGAGACCCAGTACTTC.

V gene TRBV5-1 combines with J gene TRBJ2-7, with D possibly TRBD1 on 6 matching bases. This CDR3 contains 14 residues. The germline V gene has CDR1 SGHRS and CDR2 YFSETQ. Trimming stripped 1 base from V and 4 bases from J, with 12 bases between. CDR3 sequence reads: CASSLTGHTYEQYF. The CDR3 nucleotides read TGCGCCAGCAGCTTGACGGGACACACATACGAGCAGTACTTC.

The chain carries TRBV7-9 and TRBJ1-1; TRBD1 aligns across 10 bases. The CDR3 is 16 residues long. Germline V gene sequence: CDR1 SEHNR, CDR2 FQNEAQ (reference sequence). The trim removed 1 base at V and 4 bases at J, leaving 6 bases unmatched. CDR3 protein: CASSLGSGTGATEAFF. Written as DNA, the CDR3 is TGTGCCAGCAGCTTAGGATCCGGGACAGGGGCCACTGAAGCTTTCTTT.

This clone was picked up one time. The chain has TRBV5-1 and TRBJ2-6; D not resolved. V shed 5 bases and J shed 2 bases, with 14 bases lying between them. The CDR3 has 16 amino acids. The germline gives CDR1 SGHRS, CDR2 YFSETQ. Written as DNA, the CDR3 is TGCGCCAGCAGTTCCTTATTGCAGGCTGGGGCCAACGTCCTGACTTTC. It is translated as CASSSLLQAGANVLTF.

Written as DNA, the CDR3 is TGTGCCATCAGTGTCCGACAGGGCCCAAGTAGCGAGCAGTACTTC. Translating gives CAISVRQGPSSEQYF. This chain joins TRBV10-3 and TRBJ2-7; TRBD1 matches at 7 bases. This CDR3 is built from 15 residues. V was clipped by 4 bases and J by 6 bases; unmatched bases: 12. In germline, CDR1 is ENHRY, CDR2 SYGVKD.

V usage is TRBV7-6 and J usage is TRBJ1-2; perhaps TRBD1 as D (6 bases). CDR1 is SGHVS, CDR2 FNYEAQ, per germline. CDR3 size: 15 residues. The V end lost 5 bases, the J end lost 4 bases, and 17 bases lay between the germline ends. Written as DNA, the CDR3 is TGTGCCAGCAGCCGTACTTCGGGGGGCAGCTATGGCTACACCTTC. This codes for CASSRTSGGSYGYTF.

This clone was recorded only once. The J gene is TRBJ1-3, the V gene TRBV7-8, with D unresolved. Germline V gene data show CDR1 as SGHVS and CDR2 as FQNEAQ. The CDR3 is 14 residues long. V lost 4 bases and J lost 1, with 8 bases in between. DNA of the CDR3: TGTGCCAGCAGCTCGGTAACATCTGGAAACACCATATATTTT. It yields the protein CASSSVTSGNTIYF.

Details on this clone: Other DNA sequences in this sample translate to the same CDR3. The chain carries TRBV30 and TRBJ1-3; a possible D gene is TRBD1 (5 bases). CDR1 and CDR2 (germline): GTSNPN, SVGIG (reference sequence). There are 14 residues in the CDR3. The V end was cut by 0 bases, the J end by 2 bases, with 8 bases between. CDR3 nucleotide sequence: TGTGCCTGGAGTGTGGGAGGGGCTGGAAACACCATATATTTT. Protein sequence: CAWSVGGAGNTIYF.

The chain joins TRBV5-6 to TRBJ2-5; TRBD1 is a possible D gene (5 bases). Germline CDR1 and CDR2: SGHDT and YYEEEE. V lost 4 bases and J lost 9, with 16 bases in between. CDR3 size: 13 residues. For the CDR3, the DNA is TGTGCCAGCAGCATAGACAGACAAGGGGCCCAGTACTTC. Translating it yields CASSIDRQGAQYF.

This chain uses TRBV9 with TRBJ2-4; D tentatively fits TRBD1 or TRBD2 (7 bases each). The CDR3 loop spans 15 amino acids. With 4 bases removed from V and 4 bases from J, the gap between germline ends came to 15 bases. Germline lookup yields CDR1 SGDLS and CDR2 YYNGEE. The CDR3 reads CASSPSGGVKNIQYF. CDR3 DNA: TGTGCCAGCAGCCCCTCAGGGGGGGTAAAAAACATTCAGTACTTC.

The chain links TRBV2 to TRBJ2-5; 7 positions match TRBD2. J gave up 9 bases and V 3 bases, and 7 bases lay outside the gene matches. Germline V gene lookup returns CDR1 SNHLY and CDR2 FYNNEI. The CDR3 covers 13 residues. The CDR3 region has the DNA TGTGCCAGCAGTGAGGGGGAGGGTAGTCCCCAGTACTTC. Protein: CASSEGEGSPQYF. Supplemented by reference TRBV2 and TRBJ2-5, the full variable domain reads EPEVTQTPSHQVTQMGQEVILRCVPISNHLYFYWYRQILGQKVEFLVSFYNNEISEKSEIFDDQFSVERPDGSNFTLKIRSTKLEDSAMYFCASSEGEGSPQYFGPGTRLLVL.

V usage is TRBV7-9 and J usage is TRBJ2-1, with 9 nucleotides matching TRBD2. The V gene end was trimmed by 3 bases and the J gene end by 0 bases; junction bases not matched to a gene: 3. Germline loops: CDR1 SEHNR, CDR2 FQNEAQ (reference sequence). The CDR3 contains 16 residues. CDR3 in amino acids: CASSFDSGSSYNEQFF. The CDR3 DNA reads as TGTGCCAGCAGCTTTGATAGCGGGAGCTCCTACAATGAGCAGTTCTTC. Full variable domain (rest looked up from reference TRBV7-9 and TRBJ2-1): DTGVSQNPRHKITKRGQNVTFRCDPISEHNRLYWYRQTLGQGPEFLTYFQNEAQLEKSRLLSDRFSAERPKGSFSTLEIQRTEQGDSAMYLCASSFDSGSSYNEQFFGPGTRLTVL.

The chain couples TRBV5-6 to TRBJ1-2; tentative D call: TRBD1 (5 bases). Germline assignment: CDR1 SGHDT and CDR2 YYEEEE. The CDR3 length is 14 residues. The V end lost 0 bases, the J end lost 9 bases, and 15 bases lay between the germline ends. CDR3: CASSLGGSPRRYTF. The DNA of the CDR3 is TGTGCCAGCAGCTTGGGGGGGAGCCCTCGTCGCTACACCTTC.

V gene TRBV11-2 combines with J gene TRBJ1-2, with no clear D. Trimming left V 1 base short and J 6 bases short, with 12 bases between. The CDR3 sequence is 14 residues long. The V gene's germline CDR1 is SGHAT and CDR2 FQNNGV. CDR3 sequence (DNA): TGTGCCAGCAGCTTAGTGGTGGGTTCGGATGGCTACACCTTC. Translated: CASSLVVGSDGYTF.

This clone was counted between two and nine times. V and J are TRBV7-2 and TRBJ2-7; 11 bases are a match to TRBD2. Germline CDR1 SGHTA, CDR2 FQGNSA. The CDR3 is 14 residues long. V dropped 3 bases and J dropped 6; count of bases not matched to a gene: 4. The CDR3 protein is CASSLGLAVAEQYF. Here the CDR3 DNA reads TGTGCCAGCAGCTTGGGACTAGCGGTTGCCGAGCAGTACTTC.

CDR3 region: CASSLYQRFSTDTQYF. DNA of the CDR3: TGTGCCAGCAGTTTATACCAGCGGTTCTCCACAGATACGCAGTATTTT. The V call is TRBV27, the J call TRBJ2-3; possible D gene TRBD2, 5 bases. V lost 1 base, J lost 2 bases, and 13 bases lay in between. The CDR3 is made up of 16 amino acids. Per the germline V gene, CDR1 is MNHEY and CDR2 is SMNVEV (reference sequence).

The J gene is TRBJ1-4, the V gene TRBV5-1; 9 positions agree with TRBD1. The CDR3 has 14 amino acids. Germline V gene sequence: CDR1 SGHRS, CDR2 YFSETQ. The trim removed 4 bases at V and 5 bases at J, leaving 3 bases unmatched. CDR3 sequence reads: CASSNGQGNEKLFF. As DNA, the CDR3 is TGCGCCAGCAGCAACGGACAGGGGAATGAAAAACTGTTTTTT. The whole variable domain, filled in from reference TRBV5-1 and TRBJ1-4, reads KAGVTQTPRYLIKTRGQQVTLSCSPISGHRSVSWYQQTPGQGLQFLFEYFSETQRNKGNFPGRFSGRQFSNSRSEMNVSTLELGDSALYLCASSNGQGNEKLFFGSGTQLSVL.

The CDR3 loop is CATSRAGQNTDTQYF. In nucleotides, the CDR3 is TGTGCCACCAGCAGAGCTGGACAGAATACAGATACGCAGTATTTT. V usage is TRBV15 and J usage is TRBJ2-3; the D gene is possibly TRBD1 (6 bases). V lost 1 base to trimming and J lost 3 bases, with 11 bases between them. The CDR3 runs to 15 residues. Germline V gives CDR1 LNHNV, CDR2 YYDKDF (reference sequence).